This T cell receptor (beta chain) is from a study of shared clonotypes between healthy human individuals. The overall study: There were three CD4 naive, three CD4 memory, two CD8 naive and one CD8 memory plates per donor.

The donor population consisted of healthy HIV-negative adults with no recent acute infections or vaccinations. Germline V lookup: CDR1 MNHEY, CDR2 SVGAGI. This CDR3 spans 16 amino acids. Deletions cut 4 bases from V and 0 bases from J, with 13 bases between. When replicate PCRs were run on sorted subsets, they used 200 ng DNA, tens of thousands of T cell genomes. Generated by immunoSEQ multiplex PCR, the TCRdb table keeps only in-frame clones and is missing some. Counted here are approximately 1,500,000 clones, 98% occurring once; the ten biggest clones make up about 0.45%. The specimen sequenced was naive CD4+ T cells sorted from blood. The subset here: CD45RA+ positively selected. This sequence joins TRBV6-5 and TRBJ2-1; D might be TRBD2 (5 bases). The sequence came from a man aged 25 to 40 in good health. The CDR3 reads CASSFLAGVSYNEQFF. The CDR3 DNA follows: TGTGCCAGCAGTTTCCTGGCCGGGGTCTCCTACAATGAGCAGTTCTTC.